Reported below is one TCR beta chain. Its antigen is still unknown. The sample is drawn from a study of T cell clonotyping in hematopoietic cell transplantation. Background on the study: Recipient samples before transplant were obtained post-cytoreduction. Study findings and constraints: After transplant, recipient diversity fell while pathologically expanded clonotypes grew through day 180. Without cell sorting, CD4 versus CD8 contributions remain unresolved.

The germline V gene encodes CDR1 SGHVS and CDR2 FQNEAQ. This CDR3 contains 11 residues. The ends were cut back, 3 bases at V and 8 bases at J, with 7 bases in the middle. Time point given: recipient sample about 28 days before transplant, after cytoreduction. Blood collection times were about day -28 and days 30, 100, 180 posttransplant. The protocol was immunoSEQ multiplex PCR, while the TCRdb copy is restricted to in-frame clones and leaves out a portion. This table holds 45,000 or so clones, around 84% found once. The chain couples TRBV7-8 to TRBJ1-2, with TRBD1 as a possible D gene (5 bases). Sequenced here: peripheral blood mononuclear cells, sampled before stem cell transplant. This receptor was identified in a man in his fifties or sixties with myelodysplastic syndrome. Some clones in this sample may be carry-over from other donors' samples. The CDR3 region is CASSFGDGYTF. For the CDR3, the DNA is TGTGCCAGCAGCTTCGGGGACGGCTACACCTTC. The entire variable domain, with the rest obtained from reference TRBV7-8 and TRBJ1-2, is as follows: GAGVSQSPRYKVAKRGQDVALRCDPISGHVSLFWYQQALGQGPEFLTYFQNEAQLDKSGLPSDRFFAERPEGSVSTLKIQRTQQEDSAVYLCASSFGDGYTFGSGTRLTVV.